A selection of T cell receptor beta chains follows, all from one sample in a study of CD8+CD57+ T cells in acquired aplastic anemia. A single record per CDR3 protein comes from TCRdb applying MiXCR to the reads. The sample holds roughly 280,000 distinct CDR3 sequences, about three fifths seen once. The source material was sorted CD4+, CD8+, or CD8+CD57+ T cells (not recorded which) from PBMCs. The receptors were gathered from a human donor with aplastic anemia. Both conserved end residues are part of each CDR3. D genes are given only for firm matches. Clone size, where shown, is once, few, many, or a class for clones that have expanded.

few	TRBV25-1	TRBJ2-7	TRBD2	CASSGAGGVYEQYF	TGTGCCAGCAGTGGCGCCGGGGGGGTTTACGAGCAGTACTTC
.	TRBV7-2	TRBJ2-1	.	CASSFRGYNEQFF	TGTGCCAGCAGCTTTCGGGGTTACAATGAGCAGTTCTTC
.	TRBV20-1	TRBJ2-6	.	CSARVVTGANVLTF	TGCAGTGCTAGAGTAGTTACCGGGGCCAACGTCCTGACTTTC
many	TRBV20-1	TRBJ2-2	TRBD1	CSARDIGQGNTGELFF	TGCAGTGCTAGAGATATCGGACAGGGGAACACCGGGGAGCTGTTTTTT
few	TRBV6-5	TRBJ2-5	.	CASSYSRFGETQYF	TGTGCCAGCAGTTACAGCAGGTTCGGGGAGACCCAGTACTTC
.	TRBV12-3/TRBV12-4	TRBJ2-7	.	CASSFGGASYEQYF	TGTGCCAGCAGTTTCGGCGGGGCCTCCTACGAGCAGTACTTC
many	TRBV10-1	TRBJ2-3	TRBD2	CASSEIAGGLGTQYF	TGCGCCAGCAGTGAAATAGCGGGGGGGCTTGGTACGCAGTATTTT
.	TRBV2	TRBJ2-1	.	CAGSIRDVIFYNEQFF	TGTGCCGGCAGTATCCGGGACGTAATATTTTACAATGAGCAGTTCTTC
.	TRBV12-3/TRBV12-4	TRBJ2-5	.	CASSSQGIQPQYF	TGTGCCAGCAGTTCACAGGGAATTCAGCCCCAGTACTTC
.	TRBV20-1	TRBJ1-1	.	CSATHDRTHMNTEAFF	TGCAGTGCTACCCATGACAGGACCCACATGAACACTGAAGCTTTCTTT
many	TRBV7-9	TRBJ2-1	TRBD1	CASSKTQGTLNEQFF	TGTGCCAGCAGCAAAACACAGGGGACCCTCAATGAGCAGTTCTTC